Described below is a single TCR beta chain sequence and its context. This sample was included in a study of T-cell reconstitution after alpha-beta-depleted transplantation in children. Preparation of the TCRbeta library involved a method that used unique molecular identifiers. TCRdb redid the calling of the PCR reads with MiXCR, one entry per CDR3 protein. The sample lists a few hundred thousand distinct CDR3 sequences; approximately 20% were seen once. Trimming took off 1 base at V and 3 bases at J, with 10 bases between the two ends. The CDR3 is made up of 15 amino acids. Germline V gene data show CDR1 as LGHNT and CDR2 as FRNRAP.

The sequencing here drew on PBMCs, mostly from graft donor cells, taken 180 days after TCRalphabeta/CD19-depleted stem cell transplant. V usage is TRBV12-5 and J usage is TRBJ2-1; no reliable D call. This TCR came from a male patient younger than 18 who had a stem cell transplant for acute lymphoblastic leukemia, so the T cells may come from the graft donor. CDR3 nucleotide sequence: TGTGCTAGTGGTTTGGATGGGAACCTCTACAATGAGCAGTTCTTC. It specifies CASGLDGNLYNEQFF.